Sequencing of this T cell receptor (beta chain) was carried out in a study of post-analysis software for immune sequencing data. Study-level results: Five or six TRBV segments appeared more often in patients than in controls, and TRBV5-6, TRBV5-1 and TRBV20-1 were among these.

A remark on this clonotype: Its antigen is still unknown.

Included in the TCR beta cDNA libraries were unique molecular identifiers. In TCRdb, the PCR reads were re-called with MiXCR into one record per CDR3 protein. The repertoire holds approximately 690,000 distinct CDR3 sequences, with 59% as singletons. Germline lookup yields CDR1 PRHDT and CDR2 FYEKMQ (reference sequence). CDR3 length: 17 residues. Trimming took 5 bases from V and 5 from J; bases not matched to a gene: 12. The source material was blood. This TCR came from a girl aged 2-10 years with multiple sclerosis. The chain combines TRBV13 with TRBJ2-1, with 10 bases that match TRBD2. In DNA, the CDR3 is TGTGCCAGCAGCCTGCGGGAAAGCGGGAGGGTACACAATGAGCAGTTCTTC. Amino acids: CASSLRESGRVHNEQFF. Supplemented by reference TRBV13 and TRBJ2-1, the full variable domain reads AAGVIQSPRHLIKEKRETATLKCYPIPRHDTVYWYQQGPGQDPQFLISFYEKMQSDKGSIPDRFSAQQFSDYHSELNMSSLELGDSALYFCASSLRESGRVHNEQFFGPGTRLTVL.